The 20 T cell receptor beta chains presented below share a single source sample, sequenced in a study of human T cells and chemical hapten exposure. TCRdb used MiXCR to reprocess the RACE reads, holding one entry per CDR3 protein. The repertoire holds 250,000 or so distinct CDR3 sequences, with just under 8% as singletons. The time point here: pre-sensitization, week 0. Treatment of the sample: therapeutic diphenylcyclopropenone sensitization with weekly scalp DPC. This sample comprised whole blood, obtained in connection with sensitization to the hapten diphenylcyclopropenone (DPC). These receptor sequences come from a man between 18 and 29 years old with alopecia areata. Some clones in this sample may be carry-over from other donors' samples.

This clonotype has only a few counts. V usage is TRBV10-3 and J usage is TRBJ2-7; D call uncertain. The CDR3 runs to 12 residues. The germline V gene encodes CDR1 ENHRY and CDR2 SYGVKD. Deletions cut 0 bases from V and 0 bases from J, with 0 bases between. CDR3 amino acids: CAISESSYEQYF. In DNA form, the CDR3 reads TGTGCCATCAGTGAGTCCTCCTACGAGCAGTACTTC.

This clonotype showed up just a few times. The chain uses TRBV7-8 and TRBJ1-5; D not resolved. Germline V gives CDR1 SGHVS, CDR2 FQNEAQ. Deletions cut 1 base from V and 5 bases from J, with 9 bases between. This CDR3 has 14 residues. DNA of the CDR3: TGTGCCAGCAGCTTAGACGGACCTCATCAGCCCCAGCATTTT. As protein: CASSLDGPHQPQHF.

This clonotype turned up a few times. CDR3 bases: TGTGCCAGCAGCTTAGCGGCGGGATCACCCCTCCACTTT. Encoded protein: CASSLAAGSPLHF. This sequence joins TRBV7-9 and TRBJ1-6; D call uncertain. This CDR3 has 13 residues. Trimming left V 0 bases short and J 10 bases short, with 7 bases between. Germline CDR1 reads SEHNR; CDR2 reads FQNEAQ (reference sequence). Drawing the rest from reference TRBV7-9 and TRBJ1-6, the complete variable domain is DTGVSQNPRHKITKRGQNVTFRCDPISEHNRLYWYRQTLGQGPEFLTYFQNEAQLEKSRLLSDRFSAERPKGSFSTLEIQRTEQGDSAMYLCASSLAAGSPLHFGNGTRLTVT.

This clonotype occurred a few times. The V and J genes are TRBV20-1 and TRBJ1-3; D is unresolved. Trimming took 1 base from V and 8 from J, leaving 15 bases between them. This CDR3 comprises 14 residues. Germline assignment: CDR1 DFQATT and CDR2 SNEGSKA (reference sequence). The CDR3 bases are TGCAGTGCTAGAGCTATCGGCGAGATGGACACCATATATTTT. Protein sequence: CSARAIGEMDTIYF.

This sequence joins TRBV11-2 and TRBJ2-1; maybe TRBD2 (5 bases). With 5 bases removed from V and 6 bases from J, the gap between germline ends came to 11 bases. This CDR3 spans 13 amino acids. The germline CDR1 and CDR2 sequences are SGHAT and FQNNGV. The CDR3 DNA reads TGTGCCAGCAGCGAACTAGTGGCCAATGAGCAGTTCTTC. It translates to CASSELVANEQFF.

This clonotype was seen more than once but under ten times. The V gene is TRBV6-4, the J gene TRBJ2-2, with 9 bases that match TRBD2. The CDR3 extends over 15 amino acids. CDR1 and CDR2 (germline): MRHNA, SNTAGT. V was clipped by 3 bases and J by 9 bases; unmatched bases: 8. The CDR3 reads CASSESSGVVRELFF. The CDR3 DNA is TGTGCCAGCAGTGAATCTAGCGGGGTTGTCCGGGAGCTGTTTTTT.

This clonotype was counted only a few times. The genes are TRBV6-6 and TRBJ1-1, with D possibly being TRBD1 (6 bases). Trimming stripped 6 bases from V and 4 bases from J, with 12 bases between. Germline CDR1 and CDR2: MNHNY and SVGAGI (reference sequence). This CDR3 is built from 13 residues. Written as DNA, the CDR3 is TGTGCCAGCAGAAGTGGGGGCGGCACTGAAGCTTTCTTT. Amino acid sequence: CASRSGGGTEAFF.

Concerning this clonotype: A single base separates this from a much larger clone, so it may be a read error. V usage is TRBV7-2 and J usage is TRBJ1-2; D uncertain. Germline CDR1 SGHTA, CDR2 FQGNSA. The CDR3 has 14 residues. The CDR3 loop reads CASNPPRANYDYTF. The CDR3 region has the DNA TGTGCCAGCAACCCCCCAAGAGCTAACTATGACTACACCTTC.

This clonotype has only a few counts. The CDR3 DNA reads TGTGCCAGCAGCCAAGACAGGGGGCAGTTTACAGATACGCAGTATTTT. Its protein is CASSQDRGQFTDTQYF. The rearrangement links TRBV28 to TRBJ2-3, with TRBD1 matching over 10 bases. Germline-derived CDR1 and CDR2 are MDHEN and SYDVKM. The CDR3 contains 16 residues. The trim removed 6 bases at V and 3 bases at J, leaving 9 bases unmatched.

This rearrangement joins TRBV11-1 to TRBJ2-7; D not resolved. This CDR3 is 16 amino acids long. Germline V gene lookup returns CDR1 SGHAT and CDR2 FQDESV (reference sequence). The V end was cut by 1 base, the J end by 3 bases, with 16 bases between. The CDR3 sequence is CASSLGWAELGYEQYF. The CDR3 DNA reads TGTGCCAGCAGCTTAGGTTGGGCAGAGCTAGGCTACGAGCAGTACTTC.

The chain recombines TRBV27 with TRBJ1-2; D possibly corresponds to TRBD1 (5 bases). This CDR3 contains 15 residues. The V gene's germline CDR1 is MNHEY and CDR2 SMNVEV (reference sequence). The V and J ends lost 2 bases and 3 bases respectively, with 13 bases between them. This chain's CDR3 is CASSLARGLDYGYTF. DNA of the CDR3: TGTGCCAGCAGTTTAGCGCGGGGCTTGGACTATGGCTACACCTTC.

This clonotype was found a few times. This chain joins TRBV12-3 or TRBV12-4 and TRBJ1-5, with a possible D match to TRBD1 (5 bases). The CDR3 length is 15 residues. Trimming cost V 0 bases and J 3 bases, with 9 bases left between them. CDR3 residues: CASSLAGVTNQPQHF. The CDR3 DNA sequence: TGTGCCAGCAGTTTAGCGGGGGTTACCAATCAGCCCCAGCATTTT.

This clonotype was observed at least ten times. The V call is TRBV2, the J call TRBJ1-4; D unresolved. This CDR3 spans 15 amino acids. CDR1 SNHLY and CDR2 FYNNEI come from the germline V gene. The V end was cut by 1 base, the J end by 8 bases, with 14 bases between. CDR3 in DNA: TGTGCCAGCAGTGAAGAGGCGGCAAGTGGGGAAAAACTGTTTTTT. This translates into CASSEEAASGEKLFF. Looking up the rest from reference TRBV2 and TRBJ1-4 gives the full variable domain: EPEVTQTPSHQVTQMGQEVILRCVPISNHLYFYWYRQILGQKVEFLVSFYNNEISEKSEIFDDQFSVERPDGSNFTLKIRSTKLEDSAMYFCASSEEAASGEKLFFGSGTQLSVL.

The gene calls are TRBV7-6 and TRBJ1-5; 7 positions agree with TRBD1. In germline, CDR1 is SGHVS, CDR2 FNYEAQ. After removal of 5 bases from V and 5 bases from J, the junction contained 6 bases not matched to a gene. CDR3 length: 14 residues. For the CDR3, the DNA is TGTGCCAGCAGCCGCGGAAGGGGGCATCAGCCCCAGCATTTT. Protein: CASSRGRGHQPQHF.

This clonotype was detected only a few times. This sequence joins TRBV6-2 or TRBV6-3 and TRBJ2-1, with a tentative D call TRBD1 (5 bases). Germline lookup yields CDR1 MNHEY and CDR2 SVGEGT. The germline V and J ends were trimmed by 6 bases and 15 bases, with 15 bases remaining between them. CDR3 length: 11 residues. CDR3 sequence: CASRRDRVAFF. The CDR3 bases are TGTGCCAGCAGGCGCGACAGAGTAGCGTTCTTC.

V is TRBV7-2 and J is TRBJ2-3, with D tentatively TRBD2 (5 bases). Between the trimmed V and J ends, which lost 8 bases and 3 bases, there was a span of 12 bases. The CDR3 runs 13 residues. Germline CDR1 reads SGHTA; CDR2 reads FQGNSA. The DNA for the CDR3 is TGTGCCAGCGTGGTAGCGAGGACAGATACGCAGTATTTT. This translates into CASVVARTDTQYF.

This clonotype appeared a few times. This chain joins TRBV7-3 and TRBJ1-1, with 7 bases aligning to TRBD1. Trimming took 10 bases from V and 0 from J; bases not matched to a gene: 11. This CDR3 region has 15 residues. Germline V gene lookup returns CDR1 SGHTA and CDR2 FQGTGA. In DNA form, the CDR3 reads TGTGCCATCCTCTCGGGACAGAGCATGAACACTGAAGCTTTCTTT. This encodes CAILSGQSMNTEAFF.

This clonotype was seen a handful of times. The rearrangement joins TRBV4-2 to TRBJ2-3, with D possibly matching TRBD1 (6 bases). The CDR3 is 15 residues long. Germline values: CDR1 LGHNA, CDR2 YNFKEQ. V was pared by 0 bases and J by 3 bases, with 10 bases between. The CDR3 nucleotides read TGTGCCAGCAGCCAAGAGGGGGCTAGAACAGATACGCAGTATTTT. Translation: CASSQEGARTDTQYF.

CDR3 residues: CASSDGTVQGQPQHF. For the CDR3, the DNA is TGCGCCAGCAGCGACGGGACAGTCCAGGGCCAGCCCCAGCATTTT. The chain couples TRBV5-1 to TRBJ1-5; 7 positions match TRBD1. This CDR3 spans 15 amino acids. The V gene's germline CDR1 is SGHRS and CDR2 YFSETQ. The trim removed 4 bases at V and 7 bases at J, leaving 11 bases unmatched.

Only a few counts were recorded for this clonotype. The genes are TRBV27 and TRBJ1-1; D not certain. This CDR3 region has 15 residues. The germline CDR1 and CDR2 sequences are MNHEY and SMNVEV (reference sequence). V lost 0 bases to trimming and J lost 0 bases, with 8 bases between them. CDR3 sequence: CASSLSPVMNTEAFF. CDR3 in DNA: TGTGCCAGCAGTTTATCGCCAGTAATGAACACTGAAGCTTTCTTT.